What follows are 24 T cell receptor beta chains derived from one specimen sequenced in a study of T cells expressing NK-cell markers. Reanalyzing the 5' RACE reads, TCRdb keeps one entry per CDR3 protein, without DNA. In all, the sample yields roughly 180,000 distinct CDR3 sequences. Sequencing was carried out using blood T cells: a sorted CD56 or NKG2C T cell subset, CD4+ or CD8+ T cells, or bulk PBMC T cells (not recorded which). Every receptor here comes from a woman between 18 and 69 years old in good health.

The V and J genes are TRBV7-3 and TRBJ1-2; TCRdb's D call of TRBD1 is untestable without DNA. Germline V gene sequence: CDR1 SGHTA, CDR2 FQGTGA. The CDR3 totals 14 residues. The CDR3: CASSLTGTGGGYTF. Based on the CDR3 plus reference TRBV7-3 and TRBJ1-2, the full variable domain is GAGVSQTPSNKVTEKGKYVELRCDPISGHTALYWYRQSLGQGPEFLIYFQGTGAADDSGLPNDRFFAVRPEGSVSTLKIQRTERGDSAVYLCASSLTGTGGGYTFGSGTRLTVV.

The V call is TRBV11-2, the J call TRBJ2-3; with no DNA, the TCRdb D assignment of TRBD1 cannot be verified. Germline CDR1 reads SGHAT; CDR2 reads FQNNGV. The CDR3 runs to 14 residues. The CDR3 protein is CASSLVRDPDTQYF. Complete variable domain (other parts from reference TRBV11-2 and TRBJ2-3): EAGVAQSPRYKIIEKRQSVAFWCNPISGHATLYWYQQILGQGPKLLIQFQNNGVVDDSQLPKDRFSAERLKGVDSTLKIQPAKLEDSAVYLCASSLVRDPDTQYFGPGTRLTVL.

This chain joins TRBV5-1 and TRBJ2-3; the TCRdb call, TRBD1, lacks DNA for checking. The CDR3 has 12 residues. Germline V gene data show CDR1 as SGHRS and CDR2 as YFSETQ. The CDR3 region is CASTGGSDTQYF.

CDR3: CSVGTDGSKLFF. The chain uses TRBV29-1 and TRBJ1-4; TCRdb designates TRBD1, a call that cannot be tested without DNA. The germline V gene has CDR1 SQVTM and CDR2 ANQGSEA. The CDR3 runs to 12 residues.

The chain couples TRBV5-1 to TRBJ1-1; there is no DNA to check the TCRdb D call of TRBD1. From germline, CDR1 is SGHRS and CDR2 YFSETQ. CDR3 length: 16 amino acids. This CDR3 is CASSSAMTGMNTEAFF.

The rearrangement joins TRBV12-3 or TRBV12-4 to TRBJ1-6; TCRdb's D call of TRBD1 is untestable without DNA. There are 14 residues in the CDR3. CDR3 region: CASREGQYNSPLHF.

Here the CDR3 reads CASSLAALYNEQFF. The chain has TRBV7-8 and TRBJ2-1. Per the germline V gene, CDR1 is SGHVS and CDR2 is FQNEAQ. The CDR3 runs 14 residues.

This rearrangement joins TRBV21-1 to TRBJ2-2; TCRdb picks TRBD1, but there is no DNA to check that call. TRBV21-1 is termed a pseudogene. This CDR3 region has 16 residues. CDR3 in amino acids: CASSKTGRTGSRELFF.

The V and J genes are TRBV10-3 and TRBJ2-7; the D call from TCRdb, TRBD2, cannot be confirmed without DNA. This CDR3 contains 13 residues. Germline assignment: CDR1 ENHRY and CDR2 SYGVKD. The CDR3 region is CAIKGPWSYEQYF.

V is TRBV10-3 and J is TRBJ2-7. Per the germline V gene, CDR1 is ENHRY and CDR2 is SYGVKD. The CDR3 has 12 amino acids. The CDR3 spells CAISGRSLGQYF.

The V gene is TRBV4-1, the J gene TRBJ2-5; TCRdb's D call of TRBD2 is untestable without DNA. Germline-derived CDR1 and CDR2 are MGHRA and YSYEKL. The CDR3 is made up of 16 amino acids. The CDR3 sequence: CASSQVLAGVQETQYF.

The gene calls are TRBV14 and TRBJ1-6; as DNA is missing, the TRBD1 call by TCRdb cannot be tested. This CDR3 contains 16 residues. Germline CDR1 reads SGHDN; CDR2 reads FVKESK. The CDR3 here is CASSQDAGTGFSPLHF. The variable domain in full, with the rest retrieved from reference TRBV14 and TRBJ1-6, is EAGVTQFPSHSVIEKGQTVTLRCDPISGHDNLYWYRRVMGKEIKFLLHFVKESKQDESGMPNNRFLAERTGGTYSTLKVQPAELEDSGVYFCASSQDAGTGFSPLHFGNGTRLTVT.

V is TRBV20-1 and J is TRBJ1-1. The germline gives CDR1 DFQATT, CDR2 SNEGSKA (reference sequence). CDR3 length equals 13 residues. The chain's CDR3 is CSALEGPDTEAFF.

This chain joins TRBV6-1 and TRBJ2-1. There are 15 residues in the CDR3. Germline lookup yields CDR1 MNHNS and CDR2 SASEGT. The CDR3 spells CASTLPGSSYNEQFF.

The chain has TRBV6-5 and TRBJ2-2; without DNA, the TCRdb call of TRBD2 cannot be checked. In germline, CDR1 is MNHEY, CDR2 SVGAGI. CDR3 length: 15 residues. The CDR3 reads CASSYRQGGTGELFF.

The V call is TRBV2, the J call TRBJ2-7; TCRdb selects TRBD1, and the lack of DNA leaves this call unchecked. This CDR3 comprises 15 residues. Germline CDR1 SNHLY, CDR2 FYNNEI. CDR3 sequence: CASSEGNRAGYEQYF.

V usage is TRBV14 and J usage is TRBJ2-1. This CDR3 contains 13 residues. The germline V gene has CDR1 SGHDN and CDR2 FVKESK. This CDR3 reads CASRSGLVGEQFF.

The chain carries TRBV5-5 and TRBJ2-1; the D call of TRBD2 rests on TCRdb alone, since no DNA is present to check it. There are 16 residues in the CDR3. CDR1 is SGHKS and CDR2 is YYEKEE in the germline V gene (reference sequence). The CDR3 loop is CASSLRPSESYNEQFF.

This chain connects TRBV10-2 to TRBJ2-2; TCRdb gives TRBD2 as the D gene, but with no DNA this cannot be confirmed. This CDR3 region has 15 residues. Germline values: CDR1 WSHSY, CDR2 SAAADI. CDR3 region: CASSGGTLVTGELFF.

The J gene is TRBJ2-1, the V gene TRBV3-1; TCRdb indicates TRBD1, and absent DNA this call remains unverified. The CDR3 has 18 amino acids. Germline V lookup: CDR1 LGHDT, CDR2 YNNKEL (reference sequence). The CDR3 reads CASSQGRPRVKSYNEQFF.

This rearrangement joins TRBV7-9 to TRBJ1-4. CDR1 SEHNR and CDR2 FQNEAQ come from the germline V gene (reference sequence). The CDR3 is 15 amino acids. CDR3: CASSPRGVDNEKLFF. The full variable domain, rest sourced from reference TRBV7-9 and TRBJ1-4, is DTGVSQNPRHKITKRGQNVTFRCDPISEHNRLYWYRQTLGQGPEFLTYFQNEAQLEKSRLLSDRFSAERPKGSFSTLEIQRTEQGDSAMYLCASSPRGVDNEKLFFGSGTQLSVL.

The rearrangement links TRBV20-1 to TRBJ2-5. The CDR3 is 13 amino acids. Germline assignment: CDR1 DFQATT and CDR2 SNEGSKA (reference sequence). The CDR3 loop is CSAPNAVQETQYF.

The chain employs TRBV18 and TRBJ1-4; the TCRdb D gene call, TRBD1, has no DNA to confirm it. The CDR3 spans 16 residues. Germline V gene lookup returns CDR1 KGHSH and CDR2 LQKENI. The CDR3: CASSPRQGGVGEKLFF.

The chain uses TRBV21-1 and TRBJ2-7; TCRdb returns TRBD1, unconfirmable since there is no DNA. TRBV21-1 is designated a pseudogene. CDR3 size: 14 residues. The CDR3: CASIPDRYTYEQYF.